This T cell receptor (beta chain) came from a study of T cells in Graves' hyperthyroidism and ophthalmopathy. Researchers took RNA transcripts and amplified the TCR beta CDR3 regions from them. RT-PCR in the first round (using the HTBI primer set) targeted the TCR CDR3. TCRdb re-called the multiplex PCR reads with MiXCR, one entry per CDR3 protein. The sample has hundreds of thousands of distinct CDR3 sequences, roughly 17% seen once. This clonotype came up many times. The sequence was collected from a woman aged 18-29 years with Graves' hyperthyroidism. Input material: blood.

In DNA form, the CDR3 reads TGCAGTGCATCCCGGGACAGGGGGAATGAGCAGTTCTTC. This gives the protein CSASRDRGNEQFF. The chain recombines TRBV20-1 with TRBJ2-1, with 11 positions matching TRBD1. The CDR3 contains 13 residues. CDR1 and CDR2 (germline): DFQATT, SNEGSKA (reference sequence). V shed 6 bases, J shed 7 bases, and the junction held 5 bases outside the gene matches.